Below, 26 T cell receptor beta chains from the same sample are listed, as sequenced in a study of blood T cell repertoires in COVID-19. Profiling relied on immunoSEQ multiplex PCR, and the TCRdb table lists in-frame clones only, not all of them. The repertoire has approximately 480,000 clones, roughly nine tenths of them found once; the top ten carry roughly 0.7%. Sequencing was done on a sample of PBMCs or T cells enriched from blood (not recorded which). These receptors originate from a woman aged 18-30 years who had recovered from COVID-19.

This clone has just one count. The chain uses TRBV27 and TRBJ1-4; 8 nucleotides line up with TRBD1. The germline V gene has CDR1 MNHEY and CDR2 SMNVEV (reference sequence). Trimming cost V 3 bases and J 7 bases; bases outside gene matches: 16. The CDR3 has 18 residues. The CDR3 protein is CASSFTSGTGRYVEKLFF. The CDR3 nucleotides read TGTGCCAGCAGTTTCACTTCCGGGACAGGAAGATATGTTGAAAAACTGTTTTTT.

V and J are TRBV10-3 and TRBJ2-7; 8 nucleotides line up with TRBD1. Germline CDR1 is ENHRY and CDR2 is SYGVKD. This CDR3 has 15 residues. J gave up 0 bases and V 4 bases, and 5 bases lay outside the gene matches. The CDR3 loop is CAISVDRASSYEQYF. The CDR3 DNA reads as TGTGCCATCAGTGTGGACAGGGCGAGCTCCTACGAGCAGTACTTC.

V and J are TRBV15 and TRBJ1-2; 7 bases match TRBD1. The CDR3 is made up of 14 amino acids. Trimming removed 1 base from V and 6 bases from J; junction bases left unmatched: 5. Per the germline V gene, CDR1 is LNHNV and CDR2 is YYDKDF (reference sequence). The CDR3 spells CATSRGQGENGYTF. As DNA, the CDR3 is TGTGCCACCAGCAGAGGACAGGGCGAAAATGGCTACACCTTC.

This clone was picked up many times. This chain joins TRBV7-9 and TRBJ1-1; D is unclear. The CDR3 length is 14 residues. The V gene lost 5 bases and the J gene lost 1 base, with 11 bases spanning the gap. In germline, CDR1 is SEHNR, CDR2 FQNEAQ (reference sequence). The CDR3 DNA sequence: TGTGCCAGCAGCAGAGGAATCACGAACACTGAAGCTTTCTTT. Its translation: CASSRGITNTEAFF.

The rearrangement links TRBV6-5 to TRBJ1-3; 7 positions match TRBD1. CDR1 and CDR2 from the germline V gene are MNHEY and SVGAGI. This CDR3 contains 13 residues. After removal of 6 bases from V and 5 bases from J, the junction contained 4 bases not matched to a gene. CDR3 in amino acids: CASSRQGRNTIYF. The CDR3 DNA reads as TGTGCCAGCAGCCGACAGGGTCGAAACACCATATATTTT.

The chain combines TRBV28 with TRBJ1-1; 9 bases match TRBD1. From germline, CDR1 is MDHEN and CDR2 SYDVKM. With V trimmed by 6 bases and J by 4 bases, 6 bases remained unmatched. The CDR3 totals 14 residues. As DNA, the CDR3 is TGTGCCAGCAGAAGACAGGGGGTAAGCACTGAAGCTTTCTTT. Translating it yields CASRRQGVSTEAFF.

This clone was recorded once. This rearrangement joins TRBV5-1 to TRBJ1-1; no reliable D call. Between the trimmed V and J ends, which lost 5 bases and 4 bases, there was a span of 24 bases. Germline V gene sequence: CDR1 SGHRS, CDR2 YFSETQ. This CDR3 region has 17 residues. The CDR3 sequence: CASSREGNKRGITEAFF. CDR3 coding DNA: TGCGCCAGCAGTCGGGAGGGAAATAAAAGAGGAATCACTGAAGCTTTCTTT.

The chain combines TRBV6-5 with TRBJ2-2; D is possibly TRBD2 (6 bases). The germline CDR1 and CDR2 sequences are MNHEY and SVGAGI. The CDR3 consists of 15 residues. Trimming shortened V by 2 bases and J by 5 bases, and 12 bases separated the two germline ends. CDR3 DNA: TGTGCCAGCAGTTACCCGGGGGTCGATACCGGGGAGCTGTTTTTT. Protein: CASSYPGVDTGELFF.

Here the CDR3 reads CASRARGAGQETQYF. CDR3 nucleotides: TGCGCCAGCCGTGCCAGGGGGGCAGGCCAAGAGACCCAGTACTTC. V usage is TRBV5-1 and J usage is TRBJ2-5; TRBD1 might be the D (7 bases). CDR1 and CDR2 from the germline V gene are SGHRS and YFSETQ. The CDR3 is 15 amino acids. The V end lost 7 bases, the J end lost 1 base, and 17 bases lay between the germline ends. Combining the CDR3 with reference TRBV5-1 and TRBJ2-5 gives the whole variable domain KAGVTQTPRYLIKTRGQQVTLSCSPISGHRSVSWYQQTPGQGLQFLFEYFSETQRNKGNFPGRFSGRQFSNSRSEMNVSTLELGDSALYLCASRARGAGQETQYFGPGTRLLVL.

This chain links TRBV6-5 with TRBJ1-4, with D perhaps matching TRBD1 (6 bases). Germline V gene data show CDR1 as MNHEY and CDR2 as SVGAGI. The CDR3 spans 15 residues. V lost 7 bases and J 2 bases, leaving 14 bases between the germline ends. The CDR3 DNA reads TGTGCCAGCACCGCCCCTACAGGGACTAATGAAAAACTGTTTTTT. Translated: CASTAPTGTNEKLFF.

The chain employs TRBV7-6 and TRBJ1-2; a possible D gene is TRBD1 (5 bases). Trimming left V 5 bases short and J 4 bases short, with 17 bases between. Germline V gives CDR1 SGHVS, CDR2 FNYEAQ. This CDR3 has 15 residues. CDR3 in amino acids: CASSPPGGEVYGYTF. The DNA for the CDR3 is TGTGCCAGCAGCCCCCCGGGAGGGGAGGTCTATGGCTACACCTTC.

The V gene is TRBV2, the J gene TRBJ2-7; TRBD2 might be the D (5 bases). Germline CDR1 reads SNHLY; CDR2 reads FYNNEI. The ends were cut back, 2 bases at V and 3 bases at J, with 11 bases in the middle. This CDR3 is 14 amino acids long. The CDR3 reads CASSEPRAGYEQYF. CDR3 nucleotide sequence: TGTGCCAGCAGTGAACCGAGGGCCGGCTACGAGCAGTACTTC.

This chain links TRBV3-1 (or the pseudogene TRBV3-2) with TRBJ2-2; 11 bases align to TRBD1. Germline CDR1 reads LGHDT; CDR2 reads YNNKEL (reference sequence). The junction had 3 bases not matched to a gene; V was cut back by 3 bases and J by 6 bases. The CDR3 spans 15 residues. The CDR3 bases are TGTGCCAGCAGCCACCTGGACAGGGGGCCCGGGGAGCTGTTTTTT. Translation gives CASSHLDRGPGELFF.

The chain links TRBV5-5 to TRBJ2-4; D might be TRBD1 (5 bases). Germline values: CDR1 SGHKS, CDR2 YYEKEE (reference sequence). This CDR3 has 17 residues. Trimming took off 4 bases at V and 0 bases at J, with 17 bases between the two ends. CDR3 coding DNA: TGTGCCAGCAGCCCAACGACAGTTCCTCTAGCCAAAAACATTCAGTACTTC. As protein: CASSPTTVPLAKNIQYF. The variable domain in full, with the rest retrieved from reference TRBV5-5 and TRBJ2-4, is DAGVTQSPTHLIKTRGQQVTLRCSPISGHKSVSWYQQVLGQGPQFIFQYYEKEERGRGNFPDRFSARQFPNYSSELNVNALLLGDSALYLCASSPTTVPLAKNIQYFGAGTRLSVL.

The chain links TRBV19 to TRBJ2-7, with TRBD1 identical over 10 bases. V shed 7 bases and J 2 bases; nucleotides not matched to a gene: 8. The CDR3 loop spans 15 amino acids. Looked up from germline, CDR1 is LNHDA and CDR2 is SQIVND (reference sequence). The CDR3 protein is CASTTGQGETYEQYF. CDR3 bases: TGTGCCAGTACCACTGGACAGGGGGAAACCTACGAGCAGTACTTC.

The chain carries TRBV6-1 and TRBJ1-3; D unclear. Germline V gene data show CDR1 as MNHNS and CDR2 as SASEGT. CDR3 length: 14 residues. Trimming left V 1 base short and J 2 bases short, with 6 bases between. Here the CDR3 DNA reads TGTGCCAGCAGTGAAGGGGCCACTGGAAACACCATATATTTT. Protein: CASSEGATGNTIYF.

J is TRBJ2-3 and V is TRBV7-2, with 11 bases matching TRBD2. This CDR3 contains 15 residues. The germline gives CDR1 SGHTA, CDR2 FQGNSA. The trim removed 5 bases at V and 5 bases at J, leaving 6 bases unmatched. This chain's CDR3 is CASSVSGGAGDTQYF. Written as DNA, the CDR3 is TGTGCCAGCAGCGTTAGCGGGGGGGCTGGAGATACGCAGTATTTT.

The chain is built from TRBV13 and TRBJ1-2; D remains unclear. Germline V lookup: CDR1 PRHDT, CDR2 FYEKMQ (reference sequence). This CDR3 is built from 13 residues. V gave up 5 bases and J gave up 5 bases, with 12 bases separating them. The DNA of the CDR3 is TGTGCCAGCAGCCAGACCGGGAGATATGGCTACACCTTC. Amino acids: CASSQTGRYGYTF.

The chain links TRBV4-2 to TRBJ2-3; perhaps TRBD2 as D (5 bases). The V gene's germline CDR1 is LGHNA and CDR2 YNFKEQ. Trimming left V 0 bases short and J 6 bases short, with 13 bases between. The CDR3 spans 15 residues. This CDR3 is CASSQDVRLADTQYF. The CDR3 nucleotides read TGTGCCAGCAGCCAAGACGTTCGATTAGCGGATACGCAGTATTTT.

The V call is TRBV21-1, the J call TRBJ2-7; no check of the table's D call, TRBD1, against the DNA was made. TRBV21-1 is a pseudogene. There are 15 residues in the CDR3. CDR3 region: CASSKRTRGSYEQYF. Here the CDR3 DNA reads TGTGCCAGCAGCAAACGGACCAGGGGATCCTACGAGCAGTACTTC.

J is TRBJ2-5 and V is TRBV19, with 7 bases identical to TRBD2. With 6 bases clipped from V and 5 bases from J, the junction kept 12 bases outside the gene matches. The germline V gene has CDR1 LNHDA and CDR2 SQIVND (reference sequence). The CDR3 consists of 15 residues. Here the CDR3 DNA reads TGTGCCAGTAGCCACCTCGGGACTACCTCGGAGACCCAGTACTTC. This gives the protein CASSHLGTTSETQYF.

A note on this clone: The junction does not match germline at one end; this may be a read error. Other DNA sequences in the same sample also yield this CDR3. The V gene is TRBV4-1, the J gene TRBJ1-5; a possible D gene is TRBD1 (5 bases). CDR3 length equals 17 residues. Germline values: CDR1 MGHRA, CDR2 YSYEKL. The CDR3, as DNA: TGCGCTAGCAGCCAGGAGCTAAGCATACGGGGGGATCAGCCCCAGCATTTT. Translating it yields CASSQELSIRGDQPQHF.

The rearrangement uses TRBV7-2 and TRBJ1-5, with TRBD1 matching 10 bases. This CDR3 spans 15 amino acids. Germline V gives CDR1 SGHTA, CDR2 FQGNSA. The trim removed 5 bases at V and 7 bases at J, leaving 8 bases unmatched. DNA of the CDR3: TGTGCCAGCAGCCCACGACAGGGGGCAGGGCAGCCCCAGCATTTT. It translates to CASSPRQGAGQPQHF.

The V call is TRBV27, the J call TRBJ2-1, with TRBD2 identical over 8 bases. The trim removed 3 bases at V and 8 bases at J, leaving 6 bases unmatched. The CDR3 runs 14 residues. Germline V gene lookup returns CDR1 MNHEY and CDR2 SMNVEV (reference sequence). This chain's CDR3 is CASSFGTRGDEQFF. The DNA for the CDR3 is TGTGCCAGCAGTTTCGGGACTAGGGGGGATGAGCAGTTCTTC.

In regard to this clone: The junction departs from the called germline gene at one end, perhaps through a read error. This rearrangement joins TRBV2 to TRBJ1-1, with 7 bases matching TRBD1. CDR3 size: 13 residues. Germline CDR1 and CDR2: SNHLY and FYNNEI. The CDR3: CASSEGGYTEAFF. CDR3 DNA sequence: TGTGCCAGCAGCGAAGGGGGCTACACTGAAGCTTTCTTT.

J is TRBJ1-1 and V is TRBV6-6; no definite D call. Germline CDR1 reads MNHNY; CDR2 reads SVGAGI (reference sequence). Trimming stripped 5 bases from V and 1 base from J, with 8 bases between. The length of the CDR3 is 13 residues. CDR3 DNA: TGTGCCAGCAGTCCCCGCGAGAACACTGAAGCTTTCTTT. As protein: CASSPRENTEAFF.